This T cell receptor (beta chain) was profiled in a study of T cells in Graves' hyperthyroidism and ophthalmopathy (dated by TCRdb to the late 2010s). As for the study more broadly: Peripheral blood samples were taken at initial diagnosis, before any treatment was given. An independent validation cohort of under 20 hyperthyroidism patients and about 15 patients who later progressed to ophthalmopathy tested prospective prediction of ophthalmopathy. Thyroid tissue and blood T-cell repertoires from six or seven Graves' hyperthyroidism patients were also compared in the study. The paper reports TCR Vbeta CDR3 sequencing of some 140 peripheral blood samples: approximately 41 ophthalmopathy, about 75 hyperthyroidism and around 17 progressor patients. After blood sampling, hyperthyroidism patients were treated with methimazole at a starting dose of 30 mg daily, and ophthalmopathy patients were treated with high-dose intravenous methylprednisolone. The roughly 90 discovery patients were divided at random into training and test sets in a 7:3 ratio. To identify distinguishing TCR V-J signatures, a discovery cohort of around 98 patients was used, comprising 43 with Graves' ophthalmopathy and approximately 57 with stable Graves' hyperthyroidism.

The CDR3 measures 16 amino acids from cysteine to phenylalanine. CDR3 DNA only is kept here, 48 bases in frame from base 1. The germline V gene provides CDR1 SGHVS and CDR2 FQNEAQ. The V end gives up 6 bases and the J end 5 bases, leaving 11 bases in the junction not matched to a gene. This clonotype has ten or more counts. Its antigen remains undetermined. The record has no base qualities; no much larger clone is one base away. The study at large found these results: No statistical method was used to fix the sample size in advance, and group allocation was not hidden from the investigators. Blood samples also contained most of the expanded thyroid clonotypes (frequency above 0.001), which suggests that blood repertoires may reflect thyroid immune responses. A 13 V-J signature model separated ophthalmopathy from stable hyperthyroidism, with around 90% sensitivity and 81.08% specificity in cross-validation and 80%/75% in testing. In validation, the model predicted progression to ophthalmopathy with 55% to 71% sensitivity and 72.22% specificity, a median of approximately 6.7 months before onset.

The TCR beta CDR3 regions were amplified from the RNA transcripts. The first round of RT-PCR for the TCR CDR3 was performed with the HTBI primer set and the Qiagen OneStep RT-PCR kit. The libraries were constructed in a second round of multiplex PCR and then size-selected and purified. Libraries were sequenced paired-end with 100 bp reads on an Illumina HiSeq2000. The original methods were these. SOAPnuke was used to process the raw data, removing reads that contained adapters or uncalled bases, had a mean Phred below 15, or lacked an exact match to the constant primer or identifier. COPE v1.2.5 was used to merge the high-quality paired reads, and each unique nucleotide sequence was defined as a clonotype. Clonotypes were aligned to IMGT TRBV, TRBD and TRBJ reference segments using MiTCR v1.1. Only V-J combinations with frequency above 0.0001, covering about 99% of repertoires, were analysed. The TCS score was defined as the ratio of F50 (clonal expansion) to E x V (chaos), calculated using BLOSUM62-based TCRdist between CDR3 peptides within each V-J. Welch's t-statistics and random forest reduced 500 to 650 V-J features to roughly 13, which were used in a naive Bayes classifier (R e1071). TCRdb itself trimmed the public reads at Q25 with fastp, ran MiXCR and retained productive beta chains. Records with the same CDR3 protein are collapsed into one entry carrying the most frequent genes and DNA. These V and J calls rely on TCRdb rather than the paper's analysis. Here the sample has some 300,000 distinct CDR3 sequences; approximately 15% occur a single time. Around a third of the sample is in the top ten clones.

A patient counted as having stable Graves' hyperthyroidism if no progression to ophthalmopathy occurred over 18 months of follow-up. Hyperthyroidism patients were newly diagnosed, with disease duration under 2 months, and aged 18 to 65 years. Any patient with an uncontrolled infection, another autoimmune disease, pregnancy or lactation was excluded. Diagnoses were based on clinical symptoms, serum thyroxine and TRAb, thyroid ultrasound and orbital computed tomography. PBMCs were separated from 7.5 to 10 ml of fresh peripheral blood using Ficoll-Paque density gradient centrifugation. Trizol reagent was used to extract total RNA, and RNA quality was then checked on an Agilent 2100 Bioanalyzer.

In this chain, TRBV7-8 is recombined with TRBJ2-1, with 9 junctional bases fitting TRBD2. The sequence was collected from a man aged 25-45 years with Graves' hyperthyroidism. Input material: blood. DNA sequence: TGTGCCAGCAGTCCCCCTTTGCGGGAGGGAAACAATGAGCAGTTCTTC. Translation gives CASSPPLREGNNEQFF.